This TCR beta chain emerged from a study of radiation and T cells in renal cell carcinoma (TCRdb year 2020). Study-level background: The samples were drawn from a clinical trial, where primary renal cell carcinomas were treated with 15 Gy of stereotactic body radiation therapy and then removed by nephrectomy 4 weeks afterward. In total, around 53 samples, comprising around 26 tumors and some 27 peripheral blood samples, were subjected to TCR beta sequencing. In the 40 to 60 samples combined, some 4,100,000 unique CDR3 nucleotide sequences were found, encoding 2,658,974 unique CDR3 amino acid sequences. The full study reports these points: Blood repertoire dynamics were not followed beyond 4 weeks after treatment. In blood, the top tumor clonotypes increased between baseline and 2 weeks post-radiation and then shrank by 4 weeks, which suggests that tumor-resident clones expanded only transiently. No pretreatment tumor biopsies were available, so the baseline intratumoral presence of clonotypes could not be determined. Because the trial had a single-armed design, the trial could not examine how radiation dose or scheduling affected the TCR repertoire.

Per the publication, the time point label means: baseline pretreatment blood. The treatment or condition label here, explained by the study, means: 15 Gy SBRT to primary tumor, nephrectomy 4 weeks later. Serial peripheral blood from radiation-treated patients was sampled at baseline, 2 weeks and 4 weeks after SBRT to track tumor-enriched clonotypes. Renal cell carcinoma with clear cell pathology was present in all patients. The QIAamp DNA Blood Mini Kit (Qiagen) was used to prepare genomic DNA for TCR sequencing. Only samples passing all quality control checks were included in the analyses. On this clone itself: The clone's antigen remains unknown. Within one base of it there is no much larger clone, and no base qualities were kept.

V is pruned by 2 bases and J by 3 bases, leaving 3 bases of the junction without a gene match. Including cysteine and phenylalanine, the CDR3 has 15 amino acids. Only the CDR3 portion is preserved as DNA: 45 bases, with reading frame beginning at the first base. CDR1 is given as SGHRS and CDR2 as YFSETQ, both from the germline V gene. TCR beta libraries were generated from genomic DNA with the immunoSEQ kit, following the manufacturer's recommendations. For library preparation, a first multiplex PCR was performed with proprietary primers, followed by a second PCR in which unique barcodes were added, and bead cleanups were performed after each round. A kit-provided positive control reaction and a negative control reaction were included in every sample batch. The final libraries underwent checking on an Agilent 4200 TapeStation D1000 ScreenTape, volumetric pooling, and quantification by qPCR. An Illumina NextSeq500 fitted with a MidOutput 150-cycle cartridge performed the sequencing, running 156 Read1 cycles and 15 Index1 cycles with the kit's custom primers. The pooled library was loaded at roughly 1 pM with about 20% PhiX control spiked in. For the original study's pipeline: Vendor-processed data were analyzed in R, with a clonotype defined as all T cells sharing the same CDR3 nucleotide sequence. In the clone abundance analyses, frequencies were normalized to the 10,000 most abundant clones in each sample. Public T cell clones, averaging fewer than five per sample, were removed before analysis. A difference in abundance of at least 32-fold between compartments was used to define tumor-enriched and baseline blood-enriched clonotypes. A beta-binomial differential abundance model was used to identify clonotypes that expanded or contracted between blood time points. The Baroni-Urbani and Buser coefficient was used to measure tumor-blood repertoire similarity, and groups were compared with two-tailed Wilcoxon tests in R. TCRdb provides this immuneACCESS table in a form limited to in-frame rearrangements. Some clones are lacking; in checked studies, under half of them reflect an unresolved V gene, and why the rest are absent is not known. V and J calls and clone size are as listed in that table; D and trimming were resolved from the DNA. Recorded for this sample are 94,000 or so clones; approximately 83% of them occurred a single time. Roughly 6% of the sample lies in the top ten.

The sequence is built from TRBV5-1 and TRBJ2-2, and 8 junctional nucleotides match TRBD1. Sample: blood, taken from a patient whose treatment included radiotherapy and nephrectomy. This receptor was taken from a man in his 60s with renal cell carcinoma. The nucleotide sequence reads TGCGCCAGCAGCTTACAGGGGGGCTACACCGGGGAGCTGTTTTTT. It translates as CASSLQGGYTGELFF.